This TCR beta chain was found in a study of blood T cells in healthy people across ages. Through a sample-barcoded 5' primer and a J-beta primer mix, a second PCR was run for roughly 7 to 11 cycles. MiXCR, run by TCRdb on the 5' RACE reads, gives a single entry per CDR3 protein. The sample lists 540,000 or so distinct CDR3 sequences; approximately 25% were seen once. This CDR3 comprises 16 residues. The ends were cut back, 1 base at V and 7 bases at J, with 16 bases in the middle. The germline gives CDR1 SGHVS, CDR2 FNYEAQ. This sample also belongs to another study, concerning T cells of mothers and their children.

Input material: blood. The sequence was obtained from a boy aged 5-17 years in good health. The V gene is TRBV7-6, the J gene TRBJ1-4; tentative D call: TRBD1 (5 bases). CDR3 region: CASSLGAPARAEKLFF. In nucleotides, the CDR3 is TGTGCCAGCAGCTTAGGGGCGCCGGCCAGGGCTGAAAAACTGTTTTTT.